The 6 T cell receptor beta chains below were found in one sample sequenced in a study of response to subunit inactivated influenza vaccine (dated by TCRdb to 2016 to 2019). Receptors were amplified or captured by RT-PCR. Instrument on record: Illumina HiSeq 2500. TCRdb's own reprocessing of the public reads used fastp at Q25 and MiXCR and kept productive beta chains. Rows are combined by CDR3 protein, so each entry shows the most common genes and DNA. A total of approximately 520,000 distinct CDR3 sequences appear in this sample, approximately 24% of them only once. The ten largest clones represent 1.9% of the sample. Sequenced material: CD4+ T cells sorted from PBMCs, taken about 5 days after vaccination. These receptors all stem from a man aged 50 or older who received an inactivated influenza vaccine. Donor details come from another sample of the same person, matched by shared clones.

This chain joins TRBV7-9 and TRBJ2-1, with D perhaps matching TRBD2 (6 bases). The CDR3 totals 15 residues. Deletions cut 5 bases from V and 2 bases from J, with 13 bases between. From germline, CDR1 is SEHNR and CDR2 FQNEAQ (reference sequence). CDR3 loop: CASSPRLDPYNEQFF. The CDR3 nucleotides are TGTGCCAGCAGCCCTCGACTAGACCCCTACAATGAGCAGTTCTTC. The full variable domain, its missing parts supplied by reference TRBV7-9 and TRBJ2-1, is DTGVSQNPRHKITKRGQNVTFRCDPISEHNRLYWYRQTLGQGPEFLTYFQNEAQLEKSRLLSDRFSAERPKGSFSTLEIQRTEQGDSAMYLCASSPRLDPYNEQFFGPGTRLTVL.

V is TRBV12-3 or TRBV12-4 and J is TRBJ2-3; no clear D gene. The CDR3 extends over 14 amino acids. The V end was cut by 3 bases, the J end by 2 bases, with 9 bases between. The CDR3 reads CASSFGTFTDTQYF. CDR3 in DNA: TGTGCCAGCAGTTTCGGCACCTTCACAGATACGCAGTATTTT.

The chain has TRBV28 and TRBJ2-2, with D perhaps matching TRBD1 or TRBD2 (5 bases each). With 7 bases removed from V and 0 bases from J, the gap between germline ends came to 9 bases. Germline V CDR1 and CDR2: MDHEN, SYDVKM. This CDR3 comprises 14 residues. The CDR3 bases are TGTGCCAGCACCCTGGGACCGAACACCGGGGAGCTGTTTTTT. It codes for CASTLGPNTGELFF.

The CDR3 spells CASSPLGEETQYF. The CDR3 DNA is TGTGCCAGCAGCCCCCTGGGGGAAGAGACCCAGTACTTC. This sequence joins TRBV5-4 and TRBJ2-5, with D perhaps being TRBD1 or TRBD2 (5 bases each). This CDR3 comprises 13 residues. The germline V gene encodes CDR1 SGHNT and CDR2 YYREEE (reference sequence). V shed 4 bases and J shed 3 bases, with 10 bases lying between them. The complete variable domain, with remaining parts taken from reference TRBV5-4 and TRBJ2-5, reads ETGVTQSPTHLIKTRGQQVTLRCSSQSGHNTVSWYQQALGQGPQFIFQYYREEENGRGNFPPRFSGLQFPNYSSELNVNALELDDSALYLCASSPLGEETQYFGPGTRLLVL.

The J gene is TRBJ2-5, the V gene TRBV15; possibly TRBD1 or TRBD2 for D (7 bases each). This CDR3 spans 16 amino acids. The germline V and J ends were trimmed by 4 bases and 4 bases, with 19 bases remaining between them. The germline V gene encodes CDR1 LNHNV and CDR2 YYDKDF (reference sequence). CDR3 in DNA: TGTGCCACCAGCAAAGCTAGGCAGGGGGGGGGAGAGACCCAGTACTTC. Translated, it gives CATSKARQGGGETQYF.

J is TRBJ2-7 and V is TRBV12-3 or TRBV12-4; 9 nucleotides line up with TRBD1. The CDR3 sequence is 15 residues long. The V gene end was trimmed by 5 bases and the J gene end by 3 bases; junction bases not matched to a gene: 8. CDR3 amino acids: CASSNPGQGDYEQYF. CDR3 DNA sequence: TGTGCCAGCAGTAATCCGGGACAGGGAGACTACGAGCAGTACTTC.